In this sample, the clone carrying this TCR beta chain turned up many times. There are 16 residues in the CDR3. The germline V gene has CDR1 MNHEY and CDR2 SVGAGI. J was trimmed by 4 bases and V by 4 bases; bases with no gene match: 11. TCRdb recomputed calls from the 5' RACE reads with MiXCR, one row per CDR3 protein. There are under 300,000 distinct CDR3 sequences in the sample; 8% to 9.5% occur only once, and nearly 7% lies in the top ten. This record comes from a study of CD8 T cells in ankylosing spondylitis. This rearrangement joins TRBV6-5 to TRBJ1-1; TRBD1 matches 8 bases. The sequenced sample consisted of blood, either unsorted or a sorted T cell fraction (not recorded which). The TCR comes from a male donor with ankylosing spondylitis or in good health (not recorded which). The CDR3 coding sequence is TGTGCCAGCAGTTCCTCACAGGGGACAGGAGGCACTGAAGCTTTCTTT. Translation: CASSSSQGTGGTEAFF.